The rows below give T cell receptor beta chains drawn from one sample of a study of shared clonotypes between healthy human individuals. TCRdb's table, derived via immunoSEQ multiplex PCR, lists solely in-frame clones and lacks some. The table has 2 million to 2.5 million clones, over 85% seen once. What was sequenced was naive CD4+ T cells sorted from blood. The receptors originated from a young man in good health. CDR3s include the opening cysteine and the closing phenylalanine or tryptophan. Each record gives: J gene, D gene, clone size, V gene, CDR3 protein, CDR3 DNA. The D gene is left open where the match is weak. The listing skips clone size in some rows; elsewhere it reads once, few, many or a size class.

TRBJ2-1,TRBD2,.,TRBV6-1,CASSVTISGAPYNEQFF,TGTGCCAGCAGTGTAACTATTAGCGGGGCCCCCTACAATGAGCAGTTCTTC
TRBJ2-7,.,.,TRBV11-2,CASSLGGTSYEQYF,TGTGCCAGCAGCTTAGGTGGGACATCCTACGAGCAGTACTTC
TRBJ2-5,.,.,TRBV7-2,CASSPYAGTAQETQYF,TGTGCCAGCAGCCCATACGCCGGGACGGCCCAAGAGACCCAGTACTTC
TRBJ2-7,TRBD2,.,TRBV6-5,CASSPGTSVSYEQYF,TGTGCCAGCAGCCCCGGGACTAGCGTCTCCTACGAGCAGTACTTC
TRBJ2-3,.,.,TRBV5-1,CASSLDGTLGDTQYF,TGCGCCAGCAGCTTGGACGGGACACTAGGGGATACGCAGTATTTT
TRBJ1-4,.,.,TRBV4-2,CASSPELLNEKLFF,TGTGCCAGCAGCCCTGAACTGCTGAATGAAAAACTGTTTTTT
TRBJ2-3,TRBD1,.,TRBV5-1,CASSTGQGTDTQYF,TGCGCCAGCAGCACCGGACAGGGAACAGATACGCAGTATTTT
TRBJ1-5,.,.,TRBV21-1,CASSKEYHRGCSNQPQHF,TGTGCCAGCAGCAAAGAGTACCACAGGGGTTGTAGCAATCAGCCCCAGCATTTT
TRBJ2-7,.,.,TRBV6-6,CASSSPPSDEQYF,TGTGCCAGCAGTTCCCCCCCCAGCGACGAGCAGTACTTC
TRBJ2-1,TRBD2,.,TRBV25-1,CASSDPGTRAFF,TGTGCCAGCAGTGACCCCGGGACTAGAGCGTTCTTC
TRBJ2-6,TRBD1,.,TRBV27,CASSSRTGAGANVLTF,TGTGCCAGCAGTAGCAGGACAGGGGCCGGGGCCAACGTCCTGACTTTC
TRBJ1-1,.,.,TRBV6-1,CASSEGVSNTEAFF,TGTGCCAGCAGTGAGGGGGTCAGTAACACTGAAGCTTTCTTT
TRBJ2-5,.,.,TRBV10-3,CAISDGAQETQYF,TGTGCCATCAGTGATGGGGCCCAAGAGACCCAGTACTTC
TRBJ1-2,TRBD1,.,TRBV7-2,CASSIRTGGNYGYTF,TGTGCCAGCAGCATTCGGACAGGGGGCAACTATGGCTACACCTTC
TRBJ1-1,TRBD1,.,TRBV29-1,CSAGTGGRNTEAFF,TGCAGCGCAGGGACAGGGGGCCGAAACACTGAAGCTTTCTTT
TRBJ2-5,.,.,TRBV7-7,CASSLGSEHQETQYF,TGTGCTAGCAGCTTAGGTAGCGAGCATCAAGAGACCCAGTACTTC
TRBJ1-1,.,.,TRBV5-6,CASSRISGRLDTEAFF,TGTGCCAGCAGCCGCATTTCAGGAAGGTTAGACACTGAAGCTTTCTTT
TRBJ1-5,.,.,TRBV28,CASGGLGNQPQHF,TGTGCCAGCGGGGGGCTGGGCAATCAGCCCCAGCATTTT
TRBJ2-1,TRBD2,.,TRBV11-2,CASSFPGTSGRNEQFF,TGTGCCAGCAGCTTTCCTGGGACTAGCGGGAGAAATGAGCAGTTCTTC
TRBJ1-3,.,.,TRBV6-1,CASSRQETSGNTIYF,TGTGCCAGCAGTAGACAGGAGACCTCTGGAAACACCATATATTTT
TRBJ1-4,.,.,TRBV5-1,CASSMTGTPGEKLFF,TGCGCCAGCAGTATGACCGGGACCCCAGGGGAAAAACTGTTTTTT
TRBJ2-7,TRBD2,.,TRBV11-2,CASTLRLASSYEQYF,TGTGCCAGCACCCTCCGACTAGCTTCCTCCTACGAGCAGTACTTC
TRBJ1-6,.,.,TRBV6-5,CASSYSTNDNSPLHF,TGTGCCAGCAGTTACTCGACAAATGATAATTCACCCCTCCACTTT
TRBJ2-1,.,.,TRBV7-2,CASSLSPGSSYNEQFF,TGTGCCAGCAGCTTGTCCCCCGGGAGCTCCTACAATGAGCAGTTCTTC
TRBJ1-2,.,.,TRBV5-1,CASSLVASRGDNGYTF,TGCGCCAGCAGCTTGGTAGCATCCCGGGGGGACAATGGCTACACCTTC
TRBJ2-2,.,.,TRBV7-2,CASSSGLQLFF,TGTGCCAGCAGCTCTGGACTCCAGCTGTTTTTT
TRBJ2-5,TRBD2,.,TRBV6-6,CASSKPTSGQETQYF,TGTGCCAGCAGTAAACCTACTAGCGGACAAGAGACCCAGTACTTC
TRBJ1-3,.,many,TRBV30,CAWSFVGNTIYF,TGTGCCTGGAGTTTCGTCGGAAACACCATATATTTT
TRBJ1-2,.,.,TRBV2,CASSTDGNYGYTF,TGTGCCAGCAGTACGGACGGAAACTATGGCTACACCTTC
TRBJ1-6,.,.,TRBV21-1,CASSNQGQGRGSPLHF,TGTGCCAGCAGCAATCAGGGGCAGGGCAGAGGTTCACCCCTCCACTTT
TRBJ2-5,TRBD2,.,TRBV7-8,CASSLISGRFQETQYF,TGTGCCAGCAGCTTAATCAGCGGGAGGTTCCAAGAGACCCAGTACTTC
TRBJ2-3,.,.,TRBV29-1,CSVGSGRDTQYF,TGCAGCGTTGGGTCGGGTCGGGATACGCAGTATTTT
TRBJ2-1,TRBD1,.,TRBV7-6,CASSYDRGSYNEQFF,TGTGCCAGCAGTTATGACAGGGGATCCTACAATGAGCAGTTCTTC
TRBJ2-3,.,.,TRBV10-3,CASRDREDTQYF,TGTGCCAGTAGGGACCGTGAAGATACGCAGTATTTT
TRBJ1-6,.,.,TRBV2,CASSEAGVSPLHF,TGTGCCAGCAGTGAAGCCGGGGTCTCACCCCTCCACTTT
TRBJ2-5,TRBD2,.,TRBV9,CASSVAGLAYETQYF,TGTGCCAGCAGCGTAGCTGGACTAGCATACGAGACCCAGTACTTC
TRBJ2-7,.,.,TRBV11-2,CASSSYRSYEQYF,TGTGCCAGCAGCTCCTACCGGTCCTACGAGCAGTACTTC
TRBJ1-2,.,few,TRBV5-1,CASSLNKDGYTF,TGCGCCAGCAGCTTGAATAAGGATGGCTACACCTTC
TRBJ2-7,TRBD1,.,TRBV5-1,CASSASPLGQGTYEQYF,TGCGCCAGCAGCGCAAGCCCTTTGGGACAGGGGACCTACGAGCAGTACTTC
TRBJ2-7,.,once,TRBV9,CASSVGGGSGEQYF,TGTGCCAGCAGCGTAGGCGGAGGGTCGGGAGAGCAGTACTTC
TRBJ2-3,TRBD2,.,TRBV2,CASSASGTSGSTDTQYF,TGTGCCAGCAGTGCATCCGGGACTAGCGGAAGCACAGATACGCAGTATTTT
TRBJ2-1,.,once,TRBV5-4,CASSLDTQRQGEQFF,TGTGCCAGCAGCTTGGATACCCAGAGGCAGGGTGAGCAGTTCTTC
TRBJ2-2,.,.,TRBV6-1,CASSGRQLSGELFF,TGTGCCAGCAGTGGTCGACAGCTCTCCGGGGAGCTGTTTTTT
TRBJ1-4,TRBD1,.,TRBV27,CASSFLTGGEKLFF,TGTGCCAGCAGTTTTCTAACAGGGGGTGAAAAACTGTTTTTT
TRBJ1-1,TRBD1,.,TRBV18,CASSPDRGYGTEAFF,TGTGCCAGCTCCCCGGACAGGGGGTATGGCACTGAAGCTTTCTTT
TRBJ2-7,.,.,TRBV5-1,CASSLSEDTKKQYF,TGCGCCAGCAGCTTGAGTGAAGATACGAAAAAGCAGTACTTC